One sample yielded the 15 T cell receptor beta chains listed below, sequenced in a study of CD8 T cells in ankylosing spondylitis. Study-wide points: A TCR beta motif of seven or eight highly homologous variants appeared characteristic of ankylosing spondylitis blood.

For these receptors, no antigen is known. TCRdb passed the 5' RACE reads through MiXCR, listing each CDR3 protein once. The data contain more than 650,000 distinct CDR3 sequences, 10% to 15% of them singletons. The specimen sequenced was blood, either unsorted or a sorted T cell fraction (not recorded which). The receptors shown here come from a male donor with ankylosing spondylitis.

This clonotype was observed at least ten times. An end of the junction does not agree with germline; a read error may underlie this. Here the CDR3 DNA reads TGCGCCAGCAGCCTTAGGACAGGGGCCTACGAGCAGTACTTC. Translation: CASSLRTGAYEQYF. This chain connects TRBV7-2 to TRBJ2-7, with 9 bases lining up with TRBD1. CDR1 is SGHTA and CDR2 is FQGNSA in the germline V gene. The CDR3 totals 14 residues. The full variable domain, in which reference TRBV7-2 and TRBJ2-7 provide the parts outside the CDR3, is GAGVSQSPSNKVTEKGKDVELRCDPISGHTALYWYRQSLGQGLEFLIYFQGNSAPDKSGLPSDRFSAERTGGSVSTLTIQRTQQEDSAVYLCASSLRTGAYEQYFGPGTRLTVT.

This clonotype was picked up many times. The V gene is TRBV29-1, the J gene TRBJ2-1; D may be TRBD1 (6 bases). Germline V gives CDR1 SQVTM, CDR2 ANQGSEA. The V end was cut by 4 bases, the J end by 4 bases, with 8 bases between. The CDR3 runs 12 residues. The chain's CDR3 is CSVVGGYNEQFF. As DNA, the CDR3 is TGCAGCGTTGTAGGGGGATACAATGAGCAGTTCTTC.

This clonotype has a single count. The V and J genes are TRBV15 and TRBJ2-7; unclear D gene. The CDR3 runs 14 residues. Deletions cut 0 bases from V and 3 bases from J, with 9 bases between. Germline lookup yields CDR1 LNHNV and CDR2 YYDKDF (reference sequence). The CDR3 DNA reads TGTGCCACCAGCAGAGATAAGGGCGTCTACGAGCAGTACTTC. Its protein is CATSRDKGVYEQYF.

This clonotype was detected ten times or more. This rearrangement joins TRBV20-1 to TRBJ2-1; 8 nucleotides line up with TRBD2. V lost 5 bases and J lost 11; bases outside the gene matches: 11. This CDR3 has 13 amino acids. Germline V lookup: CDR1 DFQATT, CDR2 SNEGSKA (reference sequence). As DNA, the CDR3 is TGCAGTGCTCTGCCTAACCTAGCGGGCCAGCAGTTCTTC. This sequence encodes CSALPNLAGQQFF.

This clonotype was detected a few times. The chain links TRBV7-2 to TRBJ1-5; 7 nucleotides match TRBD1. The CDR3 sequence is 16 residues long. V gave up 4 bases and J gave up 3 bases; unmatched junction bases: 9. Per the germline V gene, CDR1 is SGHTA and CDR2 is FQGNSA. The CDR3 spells CASSSTIRGYNQPQHF. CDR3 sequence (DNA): TGTGCCAGCAGCTCAACAATCAGGGGGTACAATCAGCCCCAGCATTTT. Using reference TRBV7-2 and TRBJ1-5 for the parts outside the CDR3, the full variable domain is GAGVSQSPSNKVTEKGKDVELRCDPISGHTALYWYRQSLGQGLEFLIYFQGNSAPDKSGLPSDRFSAERTGGSVSTLTIQRTQQEDSAVYLCASSSTIRGYNQPQHFGDGTRLSIL.

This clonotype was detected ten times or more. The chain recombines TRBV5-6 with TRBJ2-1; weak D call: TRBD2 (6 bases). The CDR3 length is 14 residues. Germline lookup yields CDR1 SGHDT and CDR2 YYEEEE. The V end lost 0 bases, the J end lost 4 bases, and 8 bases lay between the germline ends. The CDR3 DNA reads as TGTGCCAGCAGCTTGGGACTAGGGTACAATGAGCAGTTCTTC. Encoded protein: CASSLGLGYNEQFF.

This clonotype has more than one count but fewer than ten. In nucleotides, the CDR3 is TGCAGTGCTAGGAGGGGACAGAGCACAGATACGCAGTATTTT. Amino acids: CSARRGQSTDTQYF. This chain uses TRBV20-1 with TRBJ2-3; 7 positions match TRBD1. The CDR3 has 14 amino acids. Germline assignment: CDR1 DFQATT and CDR2 SNEGSKA (reference sequence). V lost 3 bases to trimming and J lost 0 bases; unmatched junction nucleotides: 3.

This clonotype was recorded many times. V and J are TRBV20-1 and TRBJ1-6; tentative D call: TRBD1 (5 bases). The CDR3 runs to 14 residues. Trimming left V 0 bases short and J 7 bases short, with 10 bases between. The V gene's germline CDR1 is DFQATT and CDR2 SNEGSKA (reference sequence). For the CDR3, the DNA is TGCAGTGCTAGAGATTGGGGCGGGAATTCACCCCTCCACTTT. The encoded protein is CSARDWGGNSPLHF.

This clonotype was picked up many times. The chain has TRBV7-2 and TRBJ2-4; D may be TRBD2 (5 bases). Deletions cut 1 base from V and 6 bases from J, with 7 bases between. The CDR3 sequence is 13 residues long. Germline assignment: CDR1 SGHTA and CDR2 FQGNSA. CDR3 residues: CASSLGGINIQYF. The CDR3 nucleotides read TGTGCCAGCAGCTTAGGAGGGATAAACATTCAGTACTTC.

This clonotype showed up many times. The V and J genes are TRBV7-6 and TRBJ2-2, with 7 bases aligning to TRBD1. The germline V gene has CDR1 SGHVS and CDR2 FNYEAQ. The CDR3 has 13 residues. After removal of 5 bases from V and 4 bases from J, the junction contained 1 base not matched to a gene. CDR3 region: CASSNRGTGELFF. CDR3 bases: TGTGCCAGCAGCAACAGGGGCACCGGGGAGCTGTTTTTT.

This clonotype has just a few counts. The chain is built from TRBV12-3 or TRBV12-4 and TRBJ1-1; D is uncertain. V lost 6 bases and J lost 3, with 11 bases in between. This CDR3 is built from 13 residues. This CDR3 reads CASRGWLDTEAFF. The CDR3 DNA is TGTGCCAGCAGGGGGTGGTTGGACACTGAAGCTTTCTTT.

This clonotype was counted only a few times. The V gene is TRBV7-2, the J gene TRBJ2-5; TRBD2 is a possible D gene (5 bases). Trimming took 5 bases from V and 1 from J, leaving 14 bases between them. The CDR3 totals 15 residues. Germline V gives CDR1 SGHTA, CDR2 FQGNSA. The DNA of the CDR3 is TGTGCCAGCAGCCCTTTCGGGGTCACCCAAGAGACCCAGTACTTC. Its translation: CASSPFGVTQETQYF.

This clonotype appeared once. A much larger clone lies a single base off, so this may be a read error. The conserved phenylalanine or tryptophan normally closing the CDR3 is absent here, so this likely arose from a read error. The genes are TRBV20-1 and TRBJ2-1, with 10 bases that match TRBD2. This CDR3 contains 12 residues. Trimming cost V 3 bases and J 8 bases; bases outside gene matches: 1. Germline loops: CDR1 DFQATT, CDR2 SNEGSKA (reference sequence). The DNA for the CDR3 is TGCAGTGCTAGGGGGACTAGCGATGAGCAGTTCTTA. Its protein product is CSARGTSDEQFL.

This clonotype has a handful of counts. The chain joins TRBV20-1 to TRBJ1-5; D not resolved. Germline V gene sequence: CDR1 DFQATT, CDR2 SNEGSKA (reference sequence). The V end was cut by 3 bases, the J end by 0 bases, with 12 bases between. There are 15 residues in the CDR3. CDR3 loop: CSASLGPYSNQPQHF. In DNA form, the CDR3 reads TGCAGTGCTAGTCTCGGACCGTATAGCAATCAGCCCCAGCATTTT.

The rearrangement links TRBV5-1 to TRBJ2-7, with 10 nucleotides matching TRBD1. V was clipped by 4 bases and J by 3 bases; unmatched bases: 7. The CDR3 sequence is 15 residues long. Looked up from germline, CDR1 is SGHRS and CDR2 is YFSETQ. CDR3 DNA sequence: TGCGCCAGCAGCGCGACAGGGGGCGTACACTACGAGCAGTACTTC. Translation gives CASSATGGVHYEQYF.